Shown below are 9 T cell receptor beta chains from a single sample sequenced in a study of blood T cell repertoires in COVID-19. The protocol was immunoSEQ multiplex PCR, while the TCRdb copy is restricted to in-frame clones and leaves out a portion. The sample holds roughly 300,000 clones; about 90% are singletons and the top ten take approximately 5.3%. Input material: PBMCs or T cells enriched from blood (not recorded which). The receptors come from a woman younger than 45 who had recovered from COVID-19.

V gene TRBV3-1 (or the pseudogene TRBV3-2) combines with J gene TRBJ1-6; D perhaps matches TRBD1 (5 bases). With 1 base removed from V and 8 bases from J, the gap between germline ends came to 12 bases. This CDR3 is built from 15 residues. Germline V CDR1 and CDR2: LGHDT, YNNKEL (reference sequence). CDR3 nucleotide sequence: TGTGCCAGCAGCCAAGTGCGCAGGGCTTATTCACCCCTCCACTTT. Translating it yields CASSQVRRAYSPLHF.

The chain is built from TRBV6-2 or TRBV6-3 and TRBJ2-2, with D possibly matching TRBD1 (5 bases). Germline CDR1 and CDR2: MNHEY and SVGEGT. The CDR3 has 14 amino acids. V was trimmed by 2 bases and J by 3 bases, leaving 7 bases between them. CDR3 nucleotide sequence: TGTGCCAGCAGTTACGACAGTTACACCGGGGAGCTGTTTTTT. It encodes CASSYDSYTGELFF.

The chain has TRBV5-1 and TRBJ2-5; 7 bases align to TRBD1. This CDR3 is built from 15 residues. Trimming at V came to 0 bases and at J to 5 bases, leaving 7 bases not matched to a gene. Germline V CDR1 and CDR2: SGHRS, YFSETQ. For the CDR3, the DNA is TGCGCCAGCAGCTTGGTAGTGGGACAGATTGAGACCCAGTACTTC. Protein sequence: CASSLVVGQIETQYF.

V usage is TRBV5-5 and J usage is TRBJ2-1, with TRBD1 matching 7 bases. Germline V gene data show CDR1 as SGHKS and CDR2 as YYEKEE (reference sequence). The junction had 14 bases not matched to a gene; V was cut back by 4 bases and J by 16 bases. The length of the CDR3 is 13 residues. In DNA, the CDR3 is TGTGCCAGCAGCGTCGATACCGGGACAGTAAGATTCTTC. It is translated as CASSVDTGTVRFF.

The chain has TRBV29-1 and TRBJ2-4; perhaps TRBD1 as D (6 bases). Germline V gene data show CDR1 as SQVTM and CDR2 as ANQGSEA. The CDR3 has 13 residues. Trimming took off 4 bases at V and 9 bases at J, with 16 bases between the two ends. CDR3 sequence (DNA): TGCAGCGTTGTGAGTCAGGGGATAGGCATTCAGTACTTC. This sequence encodes CSVVSQGIGIQYF. Based on the CDR3 plus reference TRBV29-1 and TRBJ2-4, the full variable domain is SAVISQKPSRDICQRGTSLTIQCQVDSQVTMMFWYRQQPGQSLTLIATANQGSEATYESGFVIDKFPISRPNLTFSTLTVSNMSPEDSSIYLCSVVSQGIGIQYFGAGTRLSVL.

This rearrangement joins TRBV20-1 to TRBJ1-4; D unresolved. Germline V gene sequence: CDR1 DFQATT, CDR2 SNEGSKA (reference sequence). This CDR3 spans 10 amino acids. Trimming stripped 5 bases from V and 6 bases from J, with 4 bases between. The CDR3: CSALDEKLFF. CDR3 coding DNA: TGCAGTGCTCTCGATGAAAAACTGTTTTTT.

The chain employs TRBV4-1 and TRBJ1-3; no clear D gene. There are 16 residues in the CDR3. V lost 0 bases and J lost 4, with 13 bases in between. From germline, CDR1 is MGHRA and CDR2 YSYEKL. The CDR3 protein is CASSQDDWVRGNTIYF. CDR3 coding DNA: TGCGCCAGCAGCCAAGATGACTGGGTGCGAGGAAACACCATATATTTT.

The chain joins TRBV5-4 to TRBJ1-4, with D perhaps TRBD1 (5 bases). This CDR3 is built from 13 residues. V lost 4 bases and J 8 bases, leaving 12 bases between the germline ends. The germline CDR1 and CDR2 sequences are SGHNT and YYREEE (reference sequence). For the CDR3, the DNA is TGTGCCAGCAGCATCAGGGAAGGGGAAAAACTGTTTTTT. Its translation is CASSIREGEKLFF. Variable domain in full (rest from reference TRBV5-4 and TRBJ1-4): ETGVTQSPTHLIKTRGQQVTLRCSSQSGHNTVSWYQQALGQGPQFIFQYYREEENGRGNFPPRFSGLQFPNYSSELNVNALELDDSALYLCASSIREGEKLFFGSGTQLSVL.

This chain joins TRBV14 and TRBJ1-2, with D perhaps matching TRBD1 (5 bases). This CDR3 is 13 amino acids long. From germline, CDR1 is SGHDN and CDR2 FVKESK. The V end was cut by 2 bases, the J end by 7 bases, with 11 bases between. CDR3 sequence (DNA): TGTGCCAGCAGCCAACATTCAGGGTTTGGCTACACCTTC. Its translation: CASSQHSGFGYTF.